This T cell receptor beta chain was recovered during a study of shared clonotypes between healthy human individuals. The overall study: The plates for each donor numbered three CD4 naive, three CD4 memory, two CD8 naive and one CD8 memory.

Original data processing: Filtering differed because ImmunoSEQ produced junction-only sequences that carried no quality scores. Profiled with immunoSEQ multiplex PCR; TCRdb holds only in-frame clones, not every one. V and J calls and clone size come straight from that table; D and trimming were deduced from the DNA. In the table there are roughly 1,100,000 clones, around 75% of which are singletons. Naive CD45RA+ and memory CD45RA-negative subsets were split from CD4+ cells. Per germline, CDR1 SGHRS and CDR2 YFSETQ. V lost 0 bases and J 2 bases, leaving 6 bases between the germline ends. This CDR3 comprises 13 residues. Notes on the study in general: For naive CD4 cells, 5% to 6.5% of clonotypes were shared across a handful of donors.

In regard to this clone: Its antigen is not known. Other DNA sequences of this sample code for an identical CDR3.

Input material: memory CD4+ T cells sorted from blood. The subset: CD45RA-negative fraction. The receptor's source is a man younger than 30 in good health. The chain uses TRBV5-1 and TRBJ2-7, with unresolved D. CDR3 sequence: CASSLDRAYEQYF. CDR3 nucleotides: TGCGCCAGCAGCTTGGACAGAGCCTACGAGCAGTACTTC.